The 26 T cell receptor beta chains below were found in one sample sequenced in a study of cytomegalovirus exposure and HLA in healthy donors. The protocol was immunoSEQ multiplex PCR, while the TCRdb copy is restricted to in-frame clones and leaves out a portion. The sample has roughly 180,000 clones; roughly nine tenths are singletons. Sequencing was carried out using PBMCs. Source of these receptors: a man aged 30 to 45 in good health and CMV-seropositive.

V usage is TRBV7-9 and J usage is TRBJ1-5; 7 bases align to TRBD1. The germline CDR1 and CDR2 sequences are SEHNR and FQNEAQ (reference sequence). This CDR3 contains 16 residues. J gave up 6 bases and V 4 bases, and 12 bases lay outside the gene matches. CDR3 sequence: CASSSAETGSRQPQHF. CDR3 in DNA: TGTGCCAGCAGCTCGGCAGAGACAGGGAGTCGTCAGCCCCAGCATTTT.

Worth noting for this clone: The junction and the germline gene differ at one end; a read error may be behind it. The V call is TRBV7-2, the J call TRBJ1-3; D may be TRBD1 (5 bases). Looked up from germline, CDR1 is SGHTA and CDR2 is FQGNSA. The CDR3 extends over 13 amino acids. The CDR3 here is CASSFGGGHTIYF. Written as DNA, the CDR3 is TGTGCCAGCAGCTTTGGGGGTGGACACACCATATATTTT.

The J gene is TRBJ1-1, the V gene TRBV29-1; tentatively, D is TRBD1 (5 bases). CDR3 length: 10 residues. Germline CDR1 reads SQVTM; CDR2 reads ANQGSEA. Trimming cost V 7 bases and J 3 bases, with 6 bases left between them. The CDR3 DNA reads TGCAGCGGACAGTACACTGAAGCTTTCTTT. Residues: CSGQYTEAFF.

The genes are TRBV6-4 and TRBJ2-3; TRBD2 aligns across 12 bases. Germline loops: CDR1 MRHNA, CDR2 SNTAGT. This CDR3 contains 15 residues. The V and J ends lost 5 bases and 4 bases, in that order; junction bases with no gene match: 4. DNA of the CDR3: TGTGCCAGCAGTACTAGCGGGGGGACCTCAGATACGCAGTATTTT. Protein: CASSTSGGTSDTQYF.

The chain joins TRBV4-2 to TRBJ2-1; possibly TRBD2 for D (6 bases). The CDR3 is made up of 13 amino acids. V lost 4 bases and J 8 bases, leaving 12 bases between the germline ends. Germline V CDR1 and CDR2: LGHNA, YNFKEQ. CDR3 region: CASSRIGEDEQFF. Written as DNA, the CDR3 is TGTGCCAGCAGCCGCATCGGGGAGGATGAGCAGTTCTTC.

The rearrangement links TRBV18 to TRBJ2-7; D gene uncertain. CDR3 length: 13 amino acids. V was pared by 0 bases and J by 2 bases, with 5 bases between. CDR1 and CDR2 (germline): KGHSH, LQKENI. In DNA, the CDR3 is TGTGCCAGCTCACCACCTGGGCCCTACGAGCAGTACTTC. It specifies CASSPPGPYEQYF.

The CDR3 protein is CASSLELGGTEAFF. CDR3 DNA: TGTGCCAGCAGCTTAGAACTGGGCGGAACTGAAGCTTTCTTT. This chain links TRBV11-3 with TRBJ1-1; no definite D call. The germline V gene has CDR1 SGHNT and CDR2 YENEEA. This CDR3 comprises 14 residues. Trimming shortened V by 0 bases and J by 5 bases, and 10 bases separated the two germline ends.

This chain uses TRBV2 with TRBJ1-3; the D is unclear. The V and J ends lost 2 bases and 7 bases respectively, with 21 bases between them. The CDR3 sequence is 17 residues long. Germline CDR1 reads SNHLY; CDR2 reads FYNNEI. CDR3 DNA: TGTGCCAGCAGTGAACGGGAGCCCAATTCAATTGGGAACACCATATATTTT. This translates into CASSEREPNSIGNTIYF.

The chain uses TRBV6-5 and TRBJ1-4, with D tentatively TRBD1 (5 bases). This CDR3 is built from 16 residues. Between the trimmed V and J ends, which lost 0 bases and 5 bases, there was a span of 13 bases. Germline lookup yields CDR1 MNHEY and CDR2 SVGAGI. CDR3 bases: TGTGCCAGCAGTTACTCGATGCGGGGCAGGAATGAAAAACTGTTTTTT. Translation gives CASSYSMRGRNEKLFF.

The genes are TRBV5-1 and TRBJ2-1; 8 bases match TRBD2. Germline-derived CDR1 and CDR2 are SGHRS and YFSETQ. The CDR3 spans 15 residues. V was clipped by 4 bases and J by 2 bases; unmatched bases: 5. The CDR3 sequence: CASSPTSGPYNEQFF. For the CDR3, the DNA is TGCGCCAGCAGCCCCACTAGCGGTCCCTACAATGAGCAGTTCTTC. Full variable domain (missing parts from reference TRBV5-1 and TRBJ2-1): KAGVTQTPRYLIKTRGQQVTLSCSPISGHRSVSWYQQTPGQGLQFLFEYFSETQRNKGNFPGRFSGRQFSNSRSEMNVSTLELGDSALYLCASSPTSGPYNEQFFGPGTRLTVL.

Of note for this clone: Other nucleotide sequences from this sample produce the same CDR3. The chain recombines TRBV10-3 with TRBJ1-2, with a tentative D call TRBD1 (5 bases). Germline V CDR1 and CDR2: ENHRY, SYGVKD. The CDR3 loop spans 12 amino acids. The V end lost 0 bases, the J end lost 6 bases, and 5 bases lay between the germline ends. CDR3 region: CAISESGDGYTF. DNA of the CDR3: TGTGCCATCAGTGAGTCAGGGGATGGCTACACCTTC.

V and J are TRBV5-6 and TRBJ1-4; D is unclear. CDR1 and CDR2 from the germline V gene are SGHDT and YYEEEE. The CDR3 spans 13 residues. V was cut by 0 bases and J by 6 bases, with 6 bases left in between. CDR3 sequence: CASSLGGDEKLFF. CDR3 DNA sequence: TGTGCCAGCAGCTTGGGCGGGGATGAAAAACTGTTTTTT.

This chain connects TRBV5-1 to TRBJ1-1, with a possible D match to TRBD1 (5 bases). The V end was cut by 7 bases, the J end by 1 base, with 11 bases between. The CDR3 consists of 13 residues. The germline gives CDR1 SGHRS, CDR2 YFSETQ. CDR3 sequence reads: CASGRDGNTEAFF. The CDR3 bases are TGCGCCAGCGGCCGGGACGGGAACACTGAAGCTTTCTTT.

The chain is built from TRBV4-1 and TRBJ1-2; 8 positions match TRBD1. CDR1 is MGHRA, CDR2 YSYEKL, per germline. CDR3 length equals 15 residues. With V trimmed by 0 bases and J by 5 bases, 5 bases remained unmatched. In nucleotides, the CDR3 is TGCGCCAGCAGCCAAGAACCCCAGGGGGCTTATGGCTACACCTTC. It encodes CASSQEPQGAYGYTF.

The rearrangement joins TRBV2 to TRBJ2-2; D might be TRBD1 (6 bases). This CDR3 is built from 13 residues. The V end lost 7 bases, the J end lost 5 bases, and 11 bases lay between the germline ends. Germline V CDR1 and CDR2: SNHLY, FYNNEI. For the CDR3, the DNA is TGTGCCAGCATCGAGGGGGAGACCGGGGAGCTGTTTTTT. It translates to CASIEGETGELFF.

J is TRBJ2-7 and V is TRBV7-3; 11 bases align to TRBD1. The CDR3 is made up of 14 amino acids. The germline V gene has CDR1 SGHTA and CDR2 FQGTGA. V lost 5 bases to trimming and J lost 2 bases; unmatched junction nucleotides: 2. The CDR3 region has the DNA TGTGCCAGCAGCAGGGGACAGGGGGCCTACGAGCAGTACTTC. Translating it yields CASSRGQGAYEQYF.

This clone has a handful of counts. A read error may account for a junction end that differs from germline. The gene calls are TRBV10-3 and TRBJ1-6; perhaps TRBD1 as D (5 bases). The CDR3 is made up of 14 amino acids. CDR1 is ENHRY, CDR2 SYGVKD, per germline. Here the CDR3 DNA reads TGTGCCAGCAGTTACGGGGCAGAAAATTCACCCCTCCACTTT. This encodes CASSYGAENSPLHF.

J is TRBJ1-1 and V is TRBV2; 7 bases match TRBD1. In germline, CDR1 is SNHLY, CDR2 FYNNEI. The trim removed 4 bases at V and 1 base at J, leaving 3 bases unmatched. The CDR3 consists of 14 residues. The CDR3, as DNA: TGTGCCAGCAGTGCGGCAGGGGGGAACACTGAAGCTTTCTTT. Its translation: CASSAAGGNTEAFF.

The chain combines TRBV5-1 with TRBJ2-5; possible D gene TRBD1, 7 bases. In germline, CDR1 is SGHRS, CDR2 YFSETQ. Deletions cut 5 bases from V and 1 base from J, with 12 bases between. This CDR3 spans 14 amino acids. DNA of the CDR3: TGCGCCAGCAGATACCAGGGGGGCCAAGAGACCCAGTACTTC. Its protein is CASRYQGGQETQYF.

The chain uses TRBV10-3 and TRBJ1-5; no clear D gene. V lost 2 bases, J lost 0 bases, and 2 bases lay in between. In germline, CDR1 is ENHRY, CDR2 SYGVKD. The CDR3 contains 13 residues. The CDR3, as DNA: TGTGCCATCAGTGAGGCTAGCAATCAGCCCCAGCATTTT. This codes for CAISEASNQPQHF.

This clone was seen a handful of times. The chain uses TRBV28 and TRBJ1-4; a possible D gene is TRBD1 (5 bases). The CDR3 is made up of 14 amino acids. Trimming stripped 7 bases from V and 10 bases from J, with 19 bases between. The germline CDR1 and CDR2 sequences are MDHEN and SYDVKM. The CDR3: CASTQYGGGGKLFF. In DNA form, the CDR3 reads TGTGCCAGCACACAGTACGGCGGGGGTGGAAAACTGTTTTTT. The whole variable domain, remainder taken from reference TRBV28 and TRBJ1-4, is DVKVTQSSRYLVKRTGEKVFLECVQDMDHENMFWYRQDPGLGLRLIYFSYDVKMKEKGDIPEGYSVSREKKERFSLILESASTNQTSMYLCASTQYGGGGKLFFGSGTQLSVL.

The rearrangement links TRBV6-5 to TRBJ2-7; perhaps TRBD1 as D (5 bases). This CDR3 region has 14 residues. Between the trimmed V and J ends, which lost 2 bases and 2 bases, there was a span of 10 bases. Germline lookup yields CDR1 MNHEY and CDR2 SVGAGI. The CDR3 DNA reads TGTGCCAGCAGTTACGATGAGACAGCCTACGAGCAGTACTTC. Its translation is CASSYDETAYEQYF.

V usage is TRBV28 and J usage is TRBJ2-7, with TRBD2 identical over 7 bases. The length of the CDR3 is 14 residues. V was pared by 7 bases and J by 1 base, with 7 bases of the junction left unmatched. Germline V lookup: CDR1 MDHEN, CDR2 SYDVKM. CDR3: CASKEGGMSYEQYF. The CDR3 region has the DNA TGTGCCAGCAAGGAGGGAGGGATGTCCTACGAGCAGTACTTC.

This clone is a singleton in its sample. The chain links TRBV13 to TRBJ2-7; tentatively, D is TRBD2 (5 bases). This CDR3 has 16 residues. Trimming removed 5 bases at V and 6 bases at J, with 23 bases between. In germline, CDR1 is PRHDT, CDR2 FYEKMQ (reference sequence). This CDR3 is CASSVLVSVGVSEQYF. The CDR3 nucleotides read TGTGCCAGCAGCGTACTCGTGTCTGTGGGAGTGAGCGAGCAGTACTTC.

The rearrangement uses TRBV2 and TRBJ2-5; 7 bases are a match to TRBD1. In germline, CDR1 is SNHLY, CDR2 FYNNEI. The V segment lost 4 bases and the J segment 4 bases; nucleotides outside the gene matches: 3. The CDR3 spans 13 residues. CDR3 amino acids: CASSGQGRETQYF. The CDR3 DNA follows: TGTGCCAGCAGTGGACAGGGAAGAGAGACCCAGTACTTC.

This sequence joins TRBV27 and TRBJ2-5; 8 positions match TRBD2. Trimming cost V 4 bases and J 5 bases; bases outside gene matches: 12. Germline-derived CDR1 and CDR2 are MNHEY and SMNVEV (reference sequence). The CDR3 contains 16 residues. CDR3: CASSSGTSRGVETQYF. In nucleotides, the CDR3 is TGTGCCAGCAGTTCCGGGACTAGTAGGGGTGTGGAGACCCAGTACTTC.